This T cell receptor beta chain was captured by sequencing in a study of cytomegalovirus exposure and HLA in healthy donors. Researchers ran the PCR with 60 Vbeta and 13 Jbeta primers. Profiled with immunoSEQ multiplex PCR; TCRdb holds only in-frame clones, not every one. The sample carries about 180,000 clones, about 81% recorded once. In germline, CDR1 is MDHEN, CDR2 SYDVKM. The V gene end was trimmed by 5 bases and the J gene end by 8 bases; junction bases not matched to a gene: 8. This CDR3 spans 13 amino acids. General study findings and limits: Rarity held for most TCR sequences, but there were some public TCRs that occurred in many donors. In presence/absence analyses, roughly uniform sequencing depth across donors was assumed. For TCR beta chains, V- and J-gene trimming was later linked to a missense DCLRE1C variant.

A remark on this clone: Its antigen is currently unknown.

Material for sequencing was PBMCs. The gene calls are TRBV28 and TRBJ1-2; 7 bases map to TRBD1. The receptor's source is a man aged 40-55 years in good health and CMV-seronegative. The DNA of the CDR3 is TGTGCCAGCAGTCAGGGGGGAAGAGGGGGCTACACCTTC. Translation gives CASSQGGRGGYTF.